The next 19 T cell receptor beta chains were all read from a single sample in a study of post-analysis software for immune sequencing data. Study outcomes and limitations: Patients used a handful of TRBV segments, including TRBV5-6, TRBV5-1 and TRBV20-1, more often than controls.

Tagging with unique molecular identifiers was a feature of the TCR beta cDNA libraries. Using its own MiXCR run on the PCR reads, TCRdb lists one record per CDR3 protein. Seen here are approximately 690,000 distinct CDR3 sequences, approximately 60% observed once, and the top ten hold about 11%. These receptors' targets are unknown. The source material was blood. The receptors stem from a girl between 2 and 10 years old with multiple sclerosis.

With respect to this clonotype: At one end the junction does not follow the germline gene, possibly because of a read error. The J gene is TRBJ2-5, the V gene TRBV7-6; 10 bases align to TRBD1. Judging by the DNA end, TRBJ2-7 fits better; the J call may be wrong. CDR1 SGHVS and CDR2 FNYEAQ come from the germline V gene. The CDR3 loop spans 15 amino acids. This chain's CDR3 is CAGSLGTGERDEQYF. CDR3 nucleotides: TGTGCCGGCAGCTTAGGGACAGGGGAAAGAGACGAGCAGTACTTC.

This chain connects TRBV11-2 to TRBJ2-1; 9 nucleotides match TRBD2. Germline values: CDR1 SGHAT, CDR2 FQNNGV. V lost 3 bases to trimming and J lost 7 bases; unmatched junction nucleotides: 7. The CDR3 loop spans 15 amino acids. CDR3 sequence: CASSFRAGGVNEQFF. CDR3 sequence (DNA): TGTGCCAGCAGCTTCCGAGCGGGGGGCGTAAATGAGCAGTTCTTC.

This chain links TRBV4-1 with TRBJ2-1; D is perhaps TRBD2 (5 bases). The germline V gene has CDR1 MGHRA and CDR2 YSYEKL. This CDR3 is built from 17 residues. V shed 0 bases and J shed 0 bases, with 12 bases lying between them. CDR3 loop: CASSQDAGGSSYNEQFF. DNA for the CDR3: TGCGCCAGCAGCCAAGATGCGGGCGGGTCCTCCTACAATGAGCAGTTCTTC.

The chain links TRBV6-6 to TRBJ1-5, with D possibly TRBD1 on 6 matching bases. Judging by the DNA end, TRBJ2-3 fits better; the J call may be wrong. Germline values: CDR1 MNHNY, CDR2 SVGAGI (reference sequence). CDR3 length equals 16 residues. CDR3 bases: TGTGCCAGCAGTTACCTTCGGACAGCCTTCAATCAGCCCCAGTATTTT. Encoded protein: CASSYLRTAFNQPQYF.

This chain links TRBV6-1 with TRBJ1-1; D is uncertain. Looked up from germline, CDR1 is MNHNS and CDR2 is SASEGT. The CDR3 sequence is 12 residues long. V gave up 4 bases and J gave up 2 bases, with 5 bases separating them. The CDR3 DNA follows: TGTGCCAGCAGTGCCATAAACACTGAAGCTTTCTTT. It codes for CASSAINTEAFF.

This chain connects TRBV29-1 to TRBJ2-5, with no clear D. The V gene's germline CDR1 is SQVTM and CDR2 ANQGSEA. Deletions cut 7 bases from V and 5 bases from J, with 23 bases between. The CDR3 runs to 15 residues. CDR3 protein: CSGQRLDTYSETQYF. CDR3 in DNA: TGCAGCGGTCAAAGGCTAGACACCTACAGCGAGACCCAGTACTTC.

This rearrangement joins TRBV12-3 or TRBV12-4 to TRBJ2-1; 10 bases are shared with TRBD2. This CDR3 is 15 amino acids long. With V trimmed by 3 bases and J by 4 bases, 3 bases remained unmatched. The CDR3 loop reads CASSFRTSGYNEQFF. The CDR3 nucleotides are TGTGCCAGCAGTTTCCGGACTAGCGGTTACAATGAGCAGTTCTTC.

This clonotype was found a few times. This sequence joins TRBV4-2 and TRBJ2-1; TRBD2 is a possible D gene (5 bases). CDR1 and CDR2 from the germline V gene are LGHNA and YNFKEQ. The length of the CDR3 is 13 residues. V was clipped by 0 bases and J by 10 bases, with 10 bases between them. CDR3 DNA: TGTGCCAGCAGCCAAGATGGAGAGCGGGAGCAGTTCTTC. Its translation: CASSQDGEREQFF.

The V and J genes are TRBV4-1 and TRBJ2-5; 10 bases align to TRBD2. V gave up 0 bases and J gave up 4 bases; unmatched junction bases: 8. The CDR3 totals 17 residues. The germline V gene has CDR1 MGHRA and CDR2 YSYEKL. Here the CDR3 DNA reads TGCGCCAGCAGCCAAGATTTCGAGCGGGAGGGCCTAGAGACCCAGTACTTC. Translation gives CASSQDFEREGLETQYF.

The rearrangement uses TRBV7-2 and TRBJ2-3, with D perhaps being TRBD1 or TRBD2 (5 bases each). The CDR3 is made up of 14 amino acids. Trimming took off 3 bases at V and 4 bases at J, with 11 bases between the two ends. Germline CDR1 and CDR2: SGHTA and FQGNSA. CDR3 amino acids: CASSLGRSADTQYF. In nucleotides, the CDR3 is TGTGCCAGCAGCTTGGGACGTTCCGCAGATACGCAGTATTTT.

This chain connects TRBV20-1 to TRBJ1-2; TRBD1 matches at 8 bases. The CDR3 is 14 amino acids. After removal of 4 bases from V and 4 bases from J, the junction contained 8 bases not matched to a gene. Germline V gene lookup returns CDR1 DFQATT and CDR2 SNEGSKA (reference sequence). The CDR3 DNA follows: TGCAGTGCTAATCGTCCCAGGGGGCCCTATGGCTACACCTTC. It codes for CSANRPRGPYGYTF.

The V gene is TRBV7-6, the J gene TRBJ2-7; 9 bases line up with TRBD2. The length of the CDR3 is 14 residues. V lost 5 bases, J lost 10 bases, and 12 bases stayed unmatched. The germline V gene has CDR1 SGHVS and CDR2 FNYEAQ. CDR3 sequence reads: CASSPGLAAVEQYF. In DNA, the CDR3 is TGTGCCAGCAGCCCGGGACTAGCTGCCGTAGAACAGTACTTC.

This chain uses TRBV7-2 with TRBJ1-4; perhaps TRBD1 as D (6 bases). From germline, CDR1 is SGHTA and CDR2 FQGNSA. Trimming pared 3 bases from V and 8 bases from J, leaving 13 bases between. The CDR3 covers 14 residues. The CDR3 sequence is CASSLGGAEEKLFF. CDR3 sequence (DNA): TGTGCCAGCAGCTTGGGGGGGGCGGAGGAAAAACTGTTTTTT. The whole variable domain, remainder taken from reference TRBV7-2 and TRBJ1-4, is GAGVSQSPSNKVTEKGKDVELRCDPISGHTALYWYRQSLGQGLEFLIYFQGNSAPDKSGLPSDRFSAERTGGSVSTLTIQRTQQEDSAVYLCASSLGGAEEKLFFGSGTQLSVL.

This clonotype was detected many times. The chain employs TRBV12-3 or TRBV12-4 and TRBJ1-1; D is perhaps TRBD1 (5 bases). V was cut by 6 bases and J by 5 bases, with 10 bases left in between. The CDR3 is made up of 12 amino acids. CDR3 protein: CASSQGRTEAFF. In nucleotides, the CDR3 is TGTGCCAGCAGCCAGGGACGGACTGAAGCTTTCTTT.

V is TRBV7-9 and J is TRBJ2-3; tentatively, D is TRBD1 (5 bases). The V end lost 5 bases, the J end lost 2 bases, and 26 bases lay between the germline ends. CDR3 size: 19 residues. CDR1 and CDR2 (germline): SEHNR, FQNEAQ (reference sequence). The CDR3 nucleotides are TGTGCCAGCAGCCCGAGACAGCAAGCCTGGGCTCCCAACACAGATACGCAGTATTTT. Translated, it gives CASSPRQQAWAPNTDTQYF. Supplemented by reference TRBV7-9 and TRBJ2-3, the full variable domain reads DTGVSQNPRHKITKRGQNVTFRCDPISEHNRLYWYRQTLGQGPEFLTYFQNEAQLEKSRLLSDRFSAERPKGSFSTLEIQRTEQGDSAMYLCASSPRQQAWAPNTDTQYFGPGTRLTVL.

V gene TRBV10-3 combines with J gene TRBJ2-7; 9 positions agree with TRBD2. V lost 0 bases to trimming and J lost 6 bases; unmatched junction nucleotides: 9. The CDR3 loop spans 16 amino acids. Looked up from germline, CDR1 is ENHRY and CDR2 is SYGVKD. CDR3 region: CAISESMLAGSSEQYF. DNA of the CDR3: TGTGCCATCAGTGAGTCGATGCTAGCGGGGTCTAGCGAGCAGTACTTC.

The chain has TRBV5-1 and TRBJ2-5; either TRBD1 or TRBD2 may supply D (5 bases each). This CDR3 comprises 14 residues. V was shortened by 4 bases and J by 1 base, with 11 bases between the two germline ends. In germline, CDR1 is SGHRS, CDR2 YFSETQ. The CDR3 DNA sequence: TGCGCCAGCAGCCTATCGGGACCCCAAGAGACCCAGTACTTC. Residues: CASSLSGPQETQYF. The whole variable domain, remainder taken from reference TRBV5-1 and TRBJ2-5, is KAGVTQTPRYLIKTRGQQVTLSCSPISGHRSVSWYQQTPGQGLQFLFEYFSETQRNKGNFPGRFSGRQFSNSRSEMNVSTLELGDSALYLCASSLSGPQETQYFGPGTRLLVL.

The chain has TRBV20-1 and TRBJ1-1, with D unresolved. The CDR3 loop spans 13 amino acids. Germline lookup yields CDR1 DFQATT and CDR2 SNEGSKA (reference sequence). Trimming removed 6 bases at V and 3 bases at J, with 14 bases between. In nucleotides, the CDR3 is TGCAGTGCCCCGGAGAGGCCGGACACTGAAGCTTTCTTT. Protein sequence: CSAPERPDTEAFF.

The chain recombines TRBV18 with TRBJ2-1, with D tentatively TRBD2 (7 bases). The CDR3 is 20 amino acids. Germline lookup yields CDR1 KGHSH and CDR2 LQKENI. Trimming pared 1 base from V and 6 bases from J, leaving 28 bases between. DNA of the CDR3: TGTGCCAGCTCACCACTCATGGGGGGGCGTCGGGAACCAGACCCCAATGAGCAGTTCTTC. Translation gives CASSPLMGGRREPDPNEQFF.